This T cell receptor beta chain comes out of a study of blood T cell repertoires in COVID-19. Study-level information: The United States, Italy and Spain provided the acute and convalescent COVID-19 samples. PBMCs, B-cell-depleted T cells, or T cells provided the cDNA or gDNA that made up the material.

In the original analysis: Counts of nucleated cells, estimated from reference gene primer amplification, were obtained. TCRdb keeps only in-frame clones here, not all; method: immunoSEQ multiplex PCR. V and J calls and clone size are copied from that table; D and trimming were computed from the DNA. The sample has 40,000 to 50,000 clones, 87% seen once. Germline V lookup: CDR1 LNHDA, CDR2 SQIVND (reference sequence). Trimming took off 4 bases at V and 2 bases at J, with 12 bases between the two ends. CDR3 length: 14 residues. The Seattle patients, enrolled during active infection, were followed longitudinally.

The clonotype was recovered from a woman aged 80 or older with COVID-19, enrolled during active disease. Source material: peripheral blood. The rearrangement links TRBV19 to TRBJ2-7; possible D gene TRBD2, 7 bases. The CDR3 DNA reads TGTGCCAGTAGTAAAGGGGGGGAAACCTACGAGCAGTACTTC. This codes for CASSKGGETYEQYF.